The source of this T cell receptor beta chain is a study of blood T cells in healthy people across ages. Study conclusions and caveats: The long-lived group displayed more naive CD4+ cells, plus higher diversity, than the aged donors did.

Worth noting for this clonotype: Its cognate antigen is unknown.

Trimming removed 1 base at V and 1 base at J, with 11 bases between. Per germline, CDR1 LNHNV and CDR2 YYDKDF (reference sequence). This CDR3 spans 16 amino acids. Sample-barcoded 5' priming and a J-beta primer mix drove a second PCR of about 6 to 12 cycles. Template switching added a 12-random-nucleotide identifier to every cDNA molecule. Via MiXCR, TCRdb re-called the 5' RACE reads, giving one row per CDR3 protein. The top ten hold approximately 11% of the sample, which has fewer than 2,000,000 distinct CDR3 sequences, around 36% seen once. The TCR comes from a woman aged 30 to 39 in good health. This sequence joins TRBV15 and TRBJ2-1; tentative D call: TRBD1 (6 bases). Sample: blood. The CDR3 is CATSRATGLSYNEQFF. The CDR3 DNA follows: TGTGCCACCAGCAGAGCAACAGGGTTATCCTACAATGAGCAGTTCTTC.